What follows are 3 T cell receptor beta chains derived from one specimen sequenced in a study of response to subunit inactivated influenza vaccine. TCRdb reprocessed the RT-PCR reads with MiXCR, giving one entry per CDR3 protein. This sample yields hundreds of thousands of distinct CDR3 sequences, of which roughly 20% are seen a single time; under 13% belongs to the top ten. The sequences come from PBMCs from blood, collected about 5 days after vaccination. The receptors come from a man over 45 who received an inactivated influenza vaccine.

CDR3 sequence (DNA): TGTGCCATCAGCAGACAGGAAAGCAATCAGCCCCAGCATTTT. It codes for CAISRQESNQPQHF. This chain links TRBV10-3 with TRBJ1-5; possible D gene TRBD1, 6 bases. The CDR3 length is 14 residues. The germline gives CDR1 ENHRY, CDR2 SYGVKD. Trimming took 6 bases from V and 1 from J, leaving 10 bases between them.

Remarks on this clonotype: One junction end does not reproduce the germline sequence, and a read error may be involved. The rearrangement uses TRBV29-1 and TRBJ2-3, with D perhaps being TRBD1 or TRBD2 (5 bases each). The germline V gene has CDR1 SQVTM and CDR2 ANQGSEA. This CDR3 region has 13 residues. The CDR3 sequence is CSGRGVSRDTQYF. DNA of the CDR3: TGCAGCGGGAGAGGGGTCAGCAGAGATACGCAGTATTTT.

This clonotype was counted at least ten times. The V gene is TRBV28, the J gene TRBJ2-7, with TRBD1 as a possible D gene (5 bases). The V gene's germline CDR1 is MDHEN and CDR2 SYDVKM. Trimming removed 3 bases at V and 4 bases at J, with 13 bases between. This CDR3 is built from 14 residues. This CDR3 is CASSFPGPPYEQYF. In DNA, the CDR3 is TGTGCCAGCAGTTTCCCAGGGCCCCCTTACGAGCAGTACTTC.